This T cell receptor beta chain is from a study of blood T cell repertoires in COVID-19. In the study overall: The United States, Italy and Spain supplied acute and convalescent COVID-19 samples.

This clone showed up just a few times. Trimming removed 8 bases from V and 3 bases from J; junction bases left unmatched: 3. The CDR3 has 13 amino acids. Only in-frame clones appear in the TCRdb table, and some are missing; sequencing was by immunoSEQ multiplex PCR. The repertoire has about 160,000 clones, 84% of them found once; the top ten carry 13% to 15%. The material sequenced was peripheral blood. The V and J genes are TRBV12-3 or TRBV12-4 and TRBJ2-7, with 11 bases fitting TRBD1. The receptor comes from a man younger than 35 with active or convalescent COVID-19. In nucleotides, the CDR3 is TGTGCCAGCCGGACAGGGGGCCTCTACGAGCAGTACTTC. Its protein is CASRTGGLYEQYF.